The rows below give T cell receptor beta chains drawn from one sample of a study of a mutant IDH1 vaccine in newly diagnosed glioma. Clones were sequenced by immunoSEQ multiplex PCR, and TCRdb holds only the in-frame ones, with some missing. The sample has 30,000 to 35,000 clones, about 80% seen once; the top ten hold about 24%. For these receptors, no antigen is known. The material sequenced was PBMCs, taken from a glioma patient whose treatment included an IDH1 peptide vaccine. The source is a man aged 25 to 45 with glioma. The CDR3 runs from the conserved cysteine through the conserved F or W. The order of the fields is V gene, J gene, clone size, D gene, CDR3 DNA, CDR3 protein. The D gene is left open where the match is weak. Clone sizes are given selectively: once, few, many, or a class where the clone is expanded.

V gene: TRBV5-6; J gene: TRBJ1-2; clone size: .; D gene: .; CDR3 DNA: TGTGCCAGCAGCTTGGTCGGTCAGGGGTATGGCTACACCTTC; CDR3 protein: CASSLVGQGYGYTF
V gene: TRBV5-1; J gene: TRBJ1-4; clone size: once; D gene: .; CDR3 DNA: TGCGCCAGCAGCATTGCGGGGGTATCGGATGAAAAACTGTTTTTT; CDR3 protein: CASSIAGVSDEKLFF
V gene: TRBV7-8; J gene: TRBJ1-1; clone size: .; D gene: TRBD1; CDR3 DNA: TGTGCCAGCAGCAACTCGCACAGGACAGGGAACACTGAAGCTTTCTTT; CDR3 protein: CASSNSHRTGNTEAFF
V gene: TRBV30; J gene: TRBJ2-3; clone size: once; D gene: .; CDR3 DNA: TGTGCCTGGGTCCGTCAGGGCCTCATAAATACGCAGTATTTT; CDR3 protein: CAWVRQGLINTQYF
V gene: TRBV19; J gene: TRBJ2-2; clone size: .; D gene: TRBD1; CDR3 DNA: TGTGCCAGTAACGTCGACAGGGGCAACACCGGGGAGCTGTTTTTT; CDR3 protein: CASNVDRGNTGELFF
V gene: TRBV27; J gene: TRBJ2-5; clone size: .; D gene: .; CDR3 DNA: TGTGCCAGCAGTTCATTTTTAGGGAGCTCCCGAGAGACCCAGTACTTC; CDR3 protein: CASSSFLGSSRETQYF
V gene: TRBV19; J gene: TRBJ2-2; clone size: .; D gene: TRBD2; CDR3 DNA: TGTGCCAGTAGTATCAACGGGAGGGATACCGGGGAGCTGTTTTTT; CDR3 protein: CASSINGRDTGELFF
V gene: TRBV4-1; J gene: TRBJ1-2; clone size: .; D gene: .; CDR3 DNA: TGCGCCAGCAGCCCAGTTCAAGGAGTGAGCTACACCTTC; CDR3 protein: CASSPVQGVSYTF
V gene: TRBV9; J gene: TRBJ2-3; clone size: .; D gene: .; CDR3 DNA: TGTGCCAGCAGCCTTTCAGAGAACACAGATACGCAGTATTTT; CDR3 protein: CASSLSENTDTQYF
V gene: TRBV2; J gene: TRBJ2-2; clone size: .; D gene: .; CDR3 DNA: TGTGCCAGCAGTGAAGGGGCATCCGGGGAGCTGTTTTTT; CDR3 protein: CASSEGASGELFF
V gene: TRBV28; J gene: TRBJ2-5; clone size: .; D gene: .; CDR3 DNA: TGTGCCAGCAGTTCCCGTAAAGGGACGACGATACAAGAGACCCAGTACTTC; CDR3 protein: CASSSRKGTTIQETQYF
V gene: TRBV5-6; J gene: TRBJ2-7; clone size: .; D gene: TRBD1; CDR3 DNA: TGTGCCAGCAGCTGGCGCGGGACAGGGTCCTACGAGCAGTACTTC; CDR3 protein: CASSWRGTGSYEQYF
V gene: TRBV12-5; J gene: TRBJ1-5; clone size: .; D gene: .; CDR3 DNA: TGTGCTAGTGGTTTGGGAAATCAGCCCCAGCATTTT; CDR3 protein: CASGLGNQPQHF
V gene: TRBV5-5; J gene: TRBJ1-5; clone size: few; D gene: .; CDR3 DNA: TGTGCCAGCAGCTTCGGGGGCAGGAGTGATCAGCCCCAGCATTTT; CDR3 protein: CASSFGGRSDQPQHF
V gene: TRBV4-1; J gene: TRBJ2-3; clone size: .; D gene: TRBD1; CDR3 DNA: TGCGCCAGCAGCCCTGGACAGGGGGGCGCAGATACGCAGTATTTT; CDR3 protein: CASSPGQGGADTQYF
V gene: TRBV7-2; J gene: TRBJ1-5; clone size: .; D gene: .; CDR3 DNA: TGTGCCAGCAGCTTAAGCGTGGGGCGCGATCAGCCCCAGCATTTT; CDR3 protein: CASSLSVGRDQPQHF
V gene: TRBV15; J gene: TRBJ1-4; clone size: .; D gene: TRBD1; CDR3 DNA: TGTGCCACCAGCAGAGAACAGGGGGCGACAACTAATGAAAAACTGTTTTTT; CDR3 protein: CATSREQGATTNEKLFF
V gene: TRBV9; J gene: TRBJ2-2; clone size: few; D gene: TRBD2; CDR3 DNA: TGTGCCAGCGGACTAGCGAATCCCGGGGAGCTGTTTTTT; CDR3 protein: CASGLANPGELFF
V gene: TRBV25-1; J gene: TRBJ1-5; clone size: .; D gene: TRBD1; CDR3 DNA: TGTGCCAGCAGACACGGACAGGGACGGCAGCCCCAGCATTTT; CDR3 protein: CASRHGQGRQPQHF
V gene: TRBV5-1; J gene: TRBJ2-2; clone size: .; D gene: TRBD2; CDR3 DNA: TGCGCCAGCAGCCTGACTAGCGGGAGGGCCGGGACCGGGGAGCTGTTTTTT; CDR3 protein: CASSLTSGRAGTGELFF